Listed here is a single T cell receptor beta chain. Antigen unknown. The data originate from a study of T cells in Graves' hyperthyroidism and ophthalmopathy. Notes on the study in general: Most clonotypes expanded in thyroid above 0.001 were likewise present in blood.

From RNA transcripts, TCR beta CDR3 regions were amplified. HTBI primers drove first-round RT-PCR of the TCR CDR3. TCRdb itself ran the multiplex PCR reads through MiXCR, one entry per CDR3 protein. The table shows almost 600,000 distinct CDR3 sequences, with around 46% occurring only once. The sample consisted of peripheral blood or thyroid tissue (not recorded which). This receptor was taken from a woman under 30 with Graves' hyperthyroidism.

The CDR3 spells CAAGGLGTNYGYTF. The CDR3 region has the DNA TGTGCCGCCGGTGGACTCGGCACCAACTATGGCTACACCTTC. The rearrangement links TRBV24-1 to TRBJ1-2; D remains unclear. Germline assignment: CDR1 KGHDR and CDR2 SFDVKD. The V gene lost 12 bases and the J gene lost 2 bases, with 18 bases spanning the gap. There are 14 residues in the CDR3.